Shown below are 32 T cell receptor beta chains from a single sample sequenced in a study of T cell repertoires in cytomegalovirus infection. Antigens for these TCRs are unknown. TCRdb re-called the reads with MiXCR, one entry per CDR3 protein. The sample includes over 250,000 distinct CDR3 sequences, approximately 22% seen only once; the top ten take roughly a fifth. The source material was cultured PBMCs, sampled from culture after CMV antigen stimulation. The receptors stem from a human donor in good health (CMV status not recorded). Some clones in this sample may be carry-over from other donors' samples.

The chain links TRBV25-1 to TRBJ1-1; D ambiguous. CDR1 is MGHDK, CDR2 SYGVNS, per germline. Deletions cut 1 base from V and 6 bases from J, with 9 bases between. The CDR3 is made up of 13 amino acids. The CDR3 nucleotides read TGTGCCAGCAGTGAATTAGTGGGAGCTGAAGCTTTCTTT. Its translation: CASSELVGAEAFF.

The V gene is TRBV5-6, the J gene TRBJ2-1, with D perhaps matching TRBD1 or TRBD2 (5 bases each). Trimming shortened V by 3 bases and J by 6 bases, and 7 bases separated the two germline ends. The CDR3 is 12 amino acids. CDR1 is SGHDT, CDR2 YYEEEE, per germline. The CDR3 sequence: CASSWDVNEQFF. The DNA for the CDR3 is TGTGCCAGCAGCTGGGACGTCAATGAGCAGTTCTTC.

The rearrangement links TRBV7-9 to TRBJ2-2; perhaps TRBD1 as D (5 bases). V shed 5 bases and J shed 0 bases, with 16 bases lying between them. Germline CDR1 reads SEHNR; CDR2 reads FQNEAQ (reference sequence). The CDR3 length is 17 residues. Written as DNA, the CDR3 is TGTGCCAGCAGCCGTACCACCGGCAGGGCGAACACCGGGGAGCTGTTTTTT. Its translation: CASSRTTGRANTGELFF.

This clonotype was counted ten times or more. The chain recombines TRBV7-2 with TRBJ2-1, with 12 bases matching TRBD2. The CDR3 covers 17 residues. Looked up from germline, CDR1 is SGHTA and CDR2 is FQGNSA. Losses at the gene ends were 5 bases for V and 8 bases for J; bases not matched to a gene: 13. The chain's CDR3 is CASSARTSGNIVHEQFF. The CDR3 DNA is TGTGCCAGCAGCGCCCGGACTAGCGGGAATATAGTCCATGAGCAGTTCTTC.

This clonotype has just a few counts. J is TRBJ1-3 and V is TRBV20-1, with no clear D. Germline-derived CDR1 and CDR2 are DFQATT and SNEGSKA (reference sequence). V was cut by 4 bases and J by 0 bases, with 4 bases left in between. The length of the CDR3 is 12 residues. DNA of the CDR3: TGCAGTGCTACGAGCTCTGGAAACACCATATATTTT. This encodes CSATSSGNTIYF.

Ten or more counts support this clonotype. The rearrangement joins TRBV7-9 to TRBJ2-3; D is perhaps TRBD1 (5 bases). Germline CDR1 SEHNR, CDR2 FQNEAQ (reference sequence). The CDR3 loop spans 16 amino acids. V was trimmed by 1 base and J by 0 bases, leaving 11 bases between them. The CDR3 DNA follows: TGTGCCAGCAGCTTAGTCGCAGGGCCTAGCACAGATACGCAGTATTTT. Translated: CASSLVAGPSTDTQYF.

This clonotype was counted between two and nine times. J is TRBJ2-1 and V is TRBV24-1, with 11 bases fitting TRBD2. CDR3 length equals 16 residues. CDR1 is KGHDR and CDR2 is SFDVKD in the germline V gene. V gave up 1 base and J gave up 3 bases; unmatched junction bases: 1. Here the CDR3 DNA reads TGTGCCACCAGTGATTTCGGGACTAGCGGCTACAATGAGCAGTTCTTC. It specifies CATSDFGTSGYNEQFF.

V is TRBV5-4 and J is TRBJ2-2, with 8 positions matching TRBD2. Germline CDR1 reads SGHNT; CDR2 reads YYREEE (reference sequence). Germline trimming cut 0 bases from V and 3 bases from J; bases unmatched to any gene: 4. The length of the CDR3 is 16 residues. The CDR3 DNA reads as TGTGCCAGCAGCTTGGGCGGGAGGCGCCACACCGGGGAGCTGTTTTTT. This sequence encodes CASSLGGRRHTGELFF.

This clonotype was seen more than once but under ten times. The chain joins TRBV19 to TRBJ2-3; a weak D match, TRBD1 (5 bases). V was pared by 3 bases and J by 2 bases, with 15 bases between. The CDR3 consists of 16 residues. Germline V gives CDR1 LNHDA, CDR2 SQIVND (reference sequence). CDR3 nucleotides: TGTGCCAGTAGTATTCTGGGGCCAGGGCCCACAGATACGCAGTATTTT. Its translation: CASSILGPGPTDTQYF.

At least ten counts were recorded for this clonotype. The chain carries TRBV7-2 and TRBJ2-3; weak D call: TRBD2 (6 bases). The V and J ends lost 3 bases and 9 bases respectively, with 10 bases between them. CDR1 and CDR2 (germline): SGHTA, FQGNSA. There are 12 residues in the CDR3. CDR3 DNA sequence: TGTGCCAGCAGCTTTTTGGCGGGGACGCAGTATTTT. Protein sequence: CASSFLAGTQYF.

This clonotype has a count of ten or more. This sequence joins TRBV7-8 and TRBJ1-1, with a possible D match to TRBD1 (6 bases). V lost 5 bases and J 8 bases, leaving 15 bases between the germline ends. The CDR3 extends over 13 amino acids. CDR1 is SGHVS, CDR2 FQNEAQ, per germline. The CDR3 sequence is CASSRNRELEAFF. CDR3 DNA: TGTGCCAGCAGCCGAAACAGGGAACTGGAAGCTTTCTTT.

This clonotype was recorded many times. V usage is TRBV29-1 and J usage is TRBJ2-3; no clear D gene. With 7 bases removed from V and 1 base from J, the gap between germline ends came to 9 bases. CDR1 and CDR2 (germline): SQVTM, ANQGSEA. This CDR3 contains 12 residues. The CDR3 loop reads CSESDGTDTQYF. CDR3 bases: TGCAGCGAATCGGACGGCACAGATACGCAGTATTTT.

The CDR3, as DNA: TGTGCCAGCAGCCAAGATCTGCCAACCTTCTACGAGCAGTACTTC. The encoded protein is CASSQDLPTFYEQYF. This chain joins TRBV4-2 and TRBJ2-7; D unresolved. Trimming removed 0 bases from V and 3 bases from J, with 12 bases in between. Germline CDR1 is LGHNA and CDR2 is YNFKEQ. This CDR3 contains 15 residues.

The CDR3 nucleotides are TGTGCCAGCGACCGGGACAGCAACTATGGCTACACCTTC. Amino acids: CASDRDSNYGYTF. The J gene is TRBJ1-2, the V gene TRBV6-2 or TRBV6-3, with 7 bases that match TRBD1. V was clipped by 8 bases and J by 2 bases; unmatched bases: 5. CDR1 and CDR2 from the germline V gene are MNHEY and SVGEGT. CDR3 length: 13 residues.

This clonotype was detected a few times. The V gene is TRBV4-1, the J gene TRBJ2-5, with TRBD1 identical over 8 bases. This CDR3 contains 14 residues. Germline V gives CDR1 MGHRA, CDR2 YSYEKL. The V segment lost 4 bases and the J segment 5 bases; nucleotides outside the gene matches: 6. CDR3 protein: CASSLDRAGETQYF. CDR3 sequence (DNA): TGCGCCAGCAGCCTGGACAGGGCTGGGGAGACCCAGTACTTC.

A few counts support this clonotype. The genes are TRBV5-6 and TRBJ2-4; D assignment may be TRBD1 or TRBD2 (6 bases each). V was shortened by 2 bases and J by 5 bases, with 14 bases between the two germline ends. Germline values: CDR1 SGHDT, CDR2 YYEEEE. This CDR3 has 15 residues. The CDR3, as DNA: TGTGCCAGCAGCTTCTTGACTAGGGGGGAAAACATTCAGTACTTC. It encodes CASSFLTRGENIQYF.

This clonotype has only a few counts. The chain combines TRBV27 with TRBJ2-1; D may match TRBD1 or TRBD2 (5 bases each). CDR1 is MNHEY, CDR2 SMNVEV, per germline (reference sequence). This CDR3 has 15 amino acids. Trimming pared 2 bases from V and 6 bases from J, leaving 14 bases between. CDR3 sequence (DNA): TGTGCCAGCAGTTTAAGCACGGGGCCTGGCAATGAGCAGTTCTTC. Protein product: CASSLSTGPGNEQFF.

This clonotype has just a few counts. The gene calls are TRBV4-3 and TRBJ2-3; D not certain. This CDR3 contains 10 residues. From germline, CDR1 is LGHNA and CDR2 YSLEER. The V end was cut by 8 bases, the J end by 1 base, with 1 base between. The CDR3 DNA sequence: TGCGCCAGCGGCACAGATACGCAGTATTTT. Translating it yields CASGTDTQYF.

This clonotype was counted at least ten times. V and J are TRBV7-2 and TRBJ2-6; D uncertain. This CDR3 is 16 amino acids long. V lost 5 bases and J lost 4, with 15 bases in between. The germline gives CDR1 SGHTA, CDR2 FQGNSA. CDR3 coding DNA: TGTGCCAGCAGCCTTCGTTACCCCACCGGGGCCAACGTCCTGACTTTC. Amino acid sequence: CASSLRYPTGANVLTF.

This clonotype was seen more than once but under ten times. The rearrangement uses TRBV24-1 and TRBJ2-1, with 7 bases lining up with TRBD2. The CDR3 length is 16 residues. V shed 9 bases and J 0 bases; nucleotides not matched to a gene: 10. Germline V lookup: CDR1 KGHDR, CDR2 SFDVKD. The CDR3 DNA reads as TGTGCCACCCAAGGTGAAGCGGGAAGCTCCTACAATGAGCAGTTCTTC. This encodes CATQGEAGSSYNEQFF.

The chain joins TRBV6-2 or TRBV6-3 to TRBJ2-1, with TRBD2 matching over 11 bases. Germline V gene data show CDR1 as MNHEY and CDR2 as SVGEGT. The length of the CDR3 is 15 residues. J lost 6 bases, V lost 7 bases, and 8 bases had no gene match. The CDR3 loop is CASNGRLAGFNEQFF. The DNA of the CDR3 is TGTGCCAGCAATGGCCGACTAGCGGGATTCAATGAGCAGTTCTTC.

This clonotype was detected many times. The rearrangement links TRBV6-6 to TRBJ2-7, with 9 bases aligning to TRBD2. Trimming took 3 bases from V and 3 from J; bases not matched to a gene: 6. This CDR3 has 15 amino acids. CDR1 MNHNY and CDR2 SVGAGI come from the germline V gene (reference sequence). CDR3: CASSYPHSGSYEQYV. Written as DNA, the CDR3 is TGTGCCAGCAGTTATCCCCATAGCGGGAGCTACGAGCAGTACGTC.

This clonotype was recorded at least ten times. The chain couples TRBV7-2 to TRBJ1-5; D remains ambiguous. The V gene lost 5 bases and the J gene lost 5 bases, with 13 bases spanning the gap. CDR1 SGHTA and CDR2 FQGNSA come from the germline V gene. This CDR3 spans 14 amino acids. The chain's CDR3 is CASSDYIADQPQHF. DNA of the CDR3: TGTGCCAGCAGCGACTATATCGCGGATCAGCCCCAGCATTTT.

This sequence joins TRBV12-3 or TRBV12-4 and TRBJ1-2, with D hard to call. The V and J ends lost 5 bases and 8 bases respectively, with 18 bases between them. This CDR3 region has 14 residues. Here the CDR3 DNA reads TGTGCCAGCAGTGCCCAGGCAACTCTTGGCGGCTACACCTTC. This gives the protein CASSAQATLGGYTF.

This clonotype was recorded a few times. The chain uses TRBV7-2 and TRBJ2-7; D unresolved. The CDR3 covers 12 residues. The ends were cut back, 0 bases at V and 6 bases at J, with 6 bases in the middle. Germline CDR1 reads SGHTA; CDR2 reads FQGNSA. The CDR3 spells CASSLAPPEQYV. The CDR3 region has the DNA TGTGCCAGCAGCTTAGCGCCCCCCGAGCAGTACGTC.

The genes are TRBV7-2 and TRBJ2-1; D unresolved. The CDR3 is made up of 14 amino acids. Germline CDR1 reads SGHTA; CDR2 reads FQGNSA. V was shortened by 0 bases and J by 8 bases, with 11 bases between the two germline ends. CDR3 residues: CASSLALYTDEQFF. The CDR3 nucleotides are TGTGCCAGCAGCTTAGCGCTGTACACAGATGAGCAGTTCTTC.

This chain connects TRBV7-9 to TRBJ2-3; D could derive from TRBD1 or TRBD2 (5 bases each). V shed 2 bases and J shed 2 bases, with 8 bases lying between them. The CDR3 runs to 14 residues. Germline assignment: CDR1 SEHNR and CDR2 FQNEAQ (reference sequence). Here the CDR3 reads CASSLRDHTDTQYF. The CDR3 DNA sequence: TGTGCCAGCAGCTTACGGGACCACACAGATACGCAGTATTTT.

This chain links TRBV5-1 with TRBJ2-7, with 9 bases lining up with TRBD2. The CDR3 totals 14 residues. V shed 4 bases and J 0 bases; nucleotides not matched to a gene: 2. Per germline, CDR1 SGHRS and CDR2 YFSETQ. CDR3 nucleotides: TGCGCCAGCAGCCTAGCGGGGAGCTCCTACGAGCAGTACGTC. The encoded protein is CASSLAGSSYEQYV.

The table lists this clonotype with a count of one. The chain combines TRBV15 with TRBJ2-3; 11 bases match TRBD2. The CDR3 has 18 residues. Germline V CDR1 and CDR2: LNHNV, YYDKDF (reference sequence). The V segment lost 1 base and the J segment 8 bases; nucleotides outside the gene matches: 14. CDR3 protein: CATSRVPLLAGVRVTQYF. Written as DNA, the CDR3 is TGTGCCACCAGCAGAGTTCCTCTACTAGCGGGAGTGAGGGTTACGCAGTATTTT.

This clonotype showed up just a few times. The CDR3 DNA sequence: TGTGCCAGCCGATTTGTGGGCTATGGCTACACCTTC. Translated: CASRFVGYGYTF. The genes are TRBV12-3 or TRBV12-4 and TRBJ1-2; D not resolved. The CDR3 runs 12 residues. The V and J ends lost 8 bases and 4 bases respectively, with 11 bases between them.

CDR3 DNA sequence: TGTGCCAGCAGCGAATTTAGCAATCAGCCCCAGCATTTT. Amino acid sequence: CASSEFSNQPQHF. This chain joins TRBV12-3 or TRBV12-4 and TRBJ1-5; D is unclear. Trimming left V 6 bases short and J 0 bases short, with 6 bases between. CDR3 length: 13 amino acids.

This clonotype was counted a few times. The chain uses TRBV12-3 or TRBV12-4 and TRBJ2-6; 8 nucleotides agree with TRBD2. The CDR3 loop spans 17 amino acids. V lost 5 bases to trimming and J lost 0 bases; unmatched junction nucleotides: 6. The chain's CDR3 is CASSGTSGLSGANVLTF. The CDR3 DNA reads as TGTGCCAGCAGTGGGACTAGTGGCCTCTCTGGGGCCAACGTCCTGACTTTC.